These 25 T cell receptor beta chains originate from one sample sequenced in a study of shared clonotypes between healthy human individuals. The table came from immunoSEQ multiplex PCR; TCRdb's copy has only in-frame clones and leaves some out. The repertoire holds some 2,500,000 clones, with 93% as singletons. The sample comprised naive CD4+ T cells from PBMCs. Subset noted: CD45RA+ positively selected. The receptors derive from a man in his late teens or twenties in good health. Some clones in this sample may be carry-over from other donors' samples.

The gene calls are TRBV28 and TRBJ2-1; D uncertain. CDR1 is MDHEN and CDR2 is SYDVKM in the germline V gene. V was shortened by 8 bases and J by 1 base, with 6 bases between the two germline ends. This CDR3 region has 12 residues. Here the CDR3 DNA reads TGTGCCAGCGCTGGTTCCTACAATGAGCAGTTCTTC. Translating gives CASAGSYNEQFF.

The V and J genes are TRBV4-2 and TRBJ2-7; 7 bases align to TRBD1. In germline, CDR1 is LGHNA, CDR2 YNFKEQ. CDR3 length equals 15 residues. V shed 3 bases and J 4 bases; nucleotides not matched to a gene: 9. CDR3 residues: CASSHSPGQKYEQYF. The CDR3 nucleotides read TGTGCCAGCAGCCACAGTCCGGGACAGAAATACGAGCAGTACTTC.

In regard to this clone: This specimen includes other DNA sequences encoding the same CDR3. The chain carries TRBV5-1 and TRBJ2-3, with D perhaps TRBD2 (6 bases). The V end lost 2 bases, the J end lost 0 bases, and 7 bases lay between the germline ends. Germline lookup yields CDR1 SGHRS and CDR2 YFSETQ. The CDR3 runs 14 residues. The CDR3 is CASSFGGSTDTQYF. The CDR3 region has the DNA TGCGCCAGCAGCTTCGGGGGTAGCACAGATACGCAGTATTTT.

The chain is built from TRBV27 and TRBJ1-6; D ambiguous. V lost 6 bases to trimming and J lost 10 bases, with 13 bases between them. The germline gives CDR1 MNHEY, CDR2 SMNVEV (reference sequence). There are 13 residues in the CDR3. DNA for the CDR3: TGTGCCAGCAGCCGCACGGTGGAATCACCCCTCCACTTT. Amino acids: CASSRTVESPLHF.

In DNA, the CDR3 is TGTGCCAGCAGCATAGGTGGGGCTAGCGGAAGCTACGAGCAGTACTTC. Its protein product is CASSIGGASGSYEQYF. The chain couples TRBV28 to TRBJ2-7; 7 bases map to TRBD2. Germline values: CDR1 MDHEN, CDR2 SYDVKM. CDR3 length: 16 residues. Trimming took 6 bases from V and 3 from J; bases not matched to a gene: 14.

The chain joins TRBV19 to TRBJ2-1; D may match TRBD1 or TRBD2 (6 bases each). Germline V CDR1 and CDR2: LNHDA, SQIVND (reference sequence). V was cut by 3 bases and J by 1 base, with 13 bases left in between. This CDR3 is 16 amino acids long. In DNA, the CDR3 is TGTGCCAGTAGTATTAGGGGGGCCTCATCCTACAATGAGCAGTTCTTC. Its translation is CASSIRGASSYNEQFF.

CDR3: CASSQYQGSITGELFF. The CDR3 DNA sequence: TGTGCCAGCAGCCAATATCAGGGCTCGATAACCGGGGAGCTGTTTTTT. The rearrangement joins TRBV16 to TRBJ2-2; a weak D match, TRBD1 (5 bases). Germline loops: CDR1 KGHSY, CDR2 FQNENV. The CDR3 runs 16 residues. V was clipped by 1 base and J by 5 bases, with 14 bases between them.

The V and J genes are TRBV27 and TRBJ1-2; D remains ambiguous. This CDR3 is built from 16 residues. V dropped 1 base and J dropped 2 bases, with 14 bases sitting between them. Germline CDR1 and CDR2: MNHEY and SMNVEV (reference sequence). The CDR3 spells CASSLFGSQRNYGYTF. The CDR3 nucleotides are TGTGCCAGCAGTTTATTCGGGTCCCAAAGAAACTATGGCTACACCTTC.

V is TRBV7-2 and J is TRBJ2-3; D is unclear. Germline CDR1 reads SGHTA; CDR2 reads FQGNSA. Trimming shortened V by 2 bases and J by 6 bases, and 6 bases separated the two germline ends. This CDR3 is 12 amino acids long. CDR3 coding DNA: TGTGCCAGCAGCTTATATTTTGATACGCAGTATTTT. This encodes CASSLYFDTQYF.

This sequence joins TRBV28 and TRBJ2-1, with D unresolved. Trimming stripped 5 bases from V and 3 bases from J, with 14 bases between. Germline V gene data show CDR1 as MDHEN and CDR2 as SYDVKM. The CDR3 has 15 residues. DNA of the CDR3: TGTGCCAGCAGTCGCCCCTCAATAGGCTACAATGAGCAGTTCTTC. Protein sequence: CASSRPSIGYNEQFF.

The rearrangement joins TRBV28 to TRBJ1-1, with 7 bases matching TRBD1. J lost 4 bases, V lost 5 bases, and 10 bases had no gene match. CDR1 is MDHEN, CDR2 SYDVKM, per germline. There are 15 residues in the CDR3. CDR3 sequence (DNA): TGTGCCAGCAGTGAAAACAGGGGCCGAAGCACTGAAGCTTTCTTT. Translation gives CASSENRGRSTEAFF. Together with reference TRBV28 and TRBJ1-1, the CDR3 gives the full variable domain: DVKVTQSSRYLVKRTGEKVFLECVQDMDHENMFWYRQDPGLGLRLIYFSYDVKMKEKGDIPEGYSVSREKKERFSLILESASTNQTSMYLCASSENRGRSTEAFFGQGTRLTVV.

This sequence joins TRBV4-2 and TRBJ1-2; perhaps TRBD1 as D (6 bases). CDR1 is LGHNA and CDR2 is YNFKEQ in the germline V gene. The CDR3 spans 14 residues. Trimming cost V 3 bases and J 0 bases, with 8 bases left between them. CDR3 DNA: TGTGCCAGCAGCCATAGGACAGCTAACTATGGCTACACCTTC. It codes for CASSHRTANYGYTF.

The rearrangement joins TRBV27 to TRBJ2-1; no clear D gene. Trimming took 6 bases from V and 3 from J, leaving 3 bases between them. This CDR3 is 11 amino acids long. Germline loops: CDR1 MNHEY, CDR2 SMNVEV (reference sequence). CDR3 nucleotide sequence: TGTGCCAGCAGAGACTACAATGAGCAGTTCTTC. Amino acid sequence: CASRDYNEQFF.

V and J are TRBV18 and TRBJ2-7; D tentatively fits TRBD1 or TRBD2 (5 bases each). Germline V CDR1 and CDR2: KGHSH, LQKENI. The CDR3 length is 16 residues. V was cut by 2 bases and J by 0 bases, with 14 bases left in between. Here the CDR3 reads CASSPISGAASYEQYF. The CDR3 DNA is TGTGCCAGCTCACCAATATCCGGGGCAGCCTCCTACGAGCAGTACTTC.

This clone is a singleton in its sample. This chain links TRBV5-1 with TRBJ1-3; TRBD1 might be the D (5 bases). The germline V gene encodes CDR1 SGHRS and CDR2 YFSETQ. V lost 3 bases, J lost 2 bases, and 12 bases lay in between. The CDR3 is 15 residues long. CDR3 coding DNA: TGCGCCAGCAGCTCGACCGGGACGACTGGAAACACCATATATTTT. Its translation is CASSSTGTTGNTIYF.

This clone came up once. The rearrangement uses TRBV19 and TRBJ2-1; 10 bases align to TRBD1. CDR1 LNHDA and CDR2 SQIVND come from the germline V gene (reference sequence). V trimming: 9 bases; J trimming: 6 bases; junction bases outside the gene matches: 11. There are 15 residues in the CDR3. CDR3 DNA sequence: TGTGCCAGCAGCTCCCCGGGACAGGGGAGCAATGAGCAGTTCTTC. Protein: CASSSPGQGSNEQFF.

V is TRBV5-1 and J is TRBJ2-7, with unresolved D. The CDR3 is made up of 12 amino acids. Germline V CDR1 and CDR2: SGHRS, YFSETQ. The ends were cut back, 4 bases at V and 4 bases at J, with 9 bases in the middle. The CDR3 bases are TGCGCCAGCAGCGAAACATTTTACGAGCAGTACTTC. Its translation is CASSETFYEQYF.

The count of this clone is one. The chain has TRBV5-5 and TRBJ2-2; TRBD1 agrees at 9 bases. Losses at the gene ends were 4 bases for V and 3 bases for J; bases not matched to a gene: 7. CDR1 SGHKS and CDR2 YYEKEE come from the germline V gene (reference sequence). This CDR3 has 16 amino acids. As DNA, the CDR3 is TGTGCCAGCAGCACCGGGACAGGGATCTACACCGGGGAGCTGTTTTTT. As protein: CASSTGTGIYTGELFF. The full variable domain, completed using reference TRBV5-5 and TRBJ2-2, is DAGVTQSPTHLIKTRGQQVTLRCSPISGHKSVSWYQQVLGQGPQFIFQYYEKEERGRGNFPDRFSARQFPNYSSELNVNALLLGDSALYLCASSTGTGIYTGELFFGEGSRLTVL.

Written as DNA, the CDR3 is TGTGCCAGCAGCGTCACATTACAGGGAGAGACTGAAGCTTTCTTT. The encoded protein is CASSVTLQGETEAFF. The rearrangement uses TRBV9 and TRBJ1-1, with D possibly being TRBD1 (6 bases). CDR3 length: 15 residues. V dropped 2 bases and J dropped 5 bases, with 16 bases sitting between them. Germline CDR1 SGDLS, CDR2 YYNGEE.

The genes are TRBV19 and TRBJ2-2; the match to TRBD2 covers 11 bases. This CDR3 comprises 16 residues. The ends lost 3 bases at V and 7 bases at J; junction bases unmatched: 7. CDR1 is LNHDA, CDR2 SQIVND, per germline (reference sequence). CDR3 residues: CASSMDSGRVGGELFF. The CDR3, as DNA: TGTGCCAGTAGTATGGATAGCGGGAGGGTAGGCGGGGAGCTGTTTTTT.

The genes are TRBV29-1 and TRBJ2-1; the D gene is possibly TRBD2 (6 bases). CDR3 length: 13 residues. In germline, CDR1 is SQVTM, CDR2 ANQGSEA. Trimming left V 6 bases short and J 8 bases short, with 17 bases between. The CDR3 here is CSVSGLVKDEQFF. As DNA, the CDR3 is TGCAGCGTATCGGGACTGGTTAAGGATGAGCAGTTCTTC.

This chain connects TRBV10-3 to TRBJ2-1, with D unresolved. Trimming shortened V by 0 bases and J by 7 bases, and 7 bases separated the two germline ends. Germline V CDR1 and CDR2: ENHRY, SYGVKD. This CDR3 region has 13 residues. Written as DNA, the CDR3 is TGTGCCATCAGTGAGTCCCGGCCAAATGAGCAGTTCTTC. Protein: CAISESRPNEQFF.

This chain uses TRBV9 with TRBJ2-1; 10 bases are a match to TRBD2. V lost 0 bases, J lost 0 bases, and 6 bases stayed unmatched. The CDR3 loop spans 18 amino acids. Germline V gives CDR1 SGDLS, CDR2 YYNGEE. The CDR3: CASSVELAGKSSYNEQFF. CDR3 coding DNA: TGTGCCAGCAGCGTAGAACTAGCGGGAAAAAGCTCCTACAATGAGCAGTTCTTC.

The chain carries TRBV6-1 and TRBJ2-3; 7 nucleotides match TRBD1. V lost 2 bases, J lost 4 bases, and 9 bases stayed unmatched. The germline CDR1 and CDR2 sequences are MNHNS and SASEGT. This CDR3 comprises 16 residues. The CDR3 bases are TGTGCCAGCAGTGAACGAGCAGGGGGAAGGCCAGATACGCAGTATTTT. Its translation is CASSERAGGRPDTQYF.

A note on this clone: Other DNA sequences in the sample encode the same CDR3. CDR3 coding DNA: TGTGCCAGCAGGCGGGGAAATCAGCCCCAGCATTTT. Its translation is CASRRGNQPQHF. The V and J genes are TRBV28 and TRBJ1-5; D is ambiguous. CDR3 length: 12 residues. Germline CDR1 MDHEN, CDR2 SYDVKM. Trimming cost V 6 bases and J 4 bases, with 7 bases left between them. The full variable domain, completed using reference TRBV28 and TRBJ1-5, is DVKVTQSSRYLVKRTGEKVFLECVQDMDHENMFWYRQDPGLGLRLIYFSYDVKMKEKGDIPEGYSVSREKKERFSLILESASTNQTSMYLCASRRGNQPQHFGDGTRLSIL.